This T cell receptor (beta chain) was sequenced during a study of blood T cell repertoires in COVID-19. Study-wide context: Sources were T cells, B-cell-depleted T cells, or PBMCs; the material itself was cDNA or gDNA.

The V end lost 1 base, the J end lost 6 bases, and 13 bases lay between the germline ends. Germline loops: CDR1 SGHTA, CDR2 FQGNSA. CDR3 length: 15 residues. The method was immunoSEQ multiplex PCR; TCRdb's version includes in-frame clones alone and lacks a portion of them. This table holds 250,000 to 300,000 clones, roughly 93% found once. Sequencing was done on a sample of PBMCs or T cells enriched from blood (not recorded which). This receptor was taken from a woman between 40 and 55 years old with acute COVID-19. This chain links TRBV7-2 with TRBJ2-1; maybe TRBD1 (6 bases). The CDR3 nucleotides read TGTGCCAGCAGCTTAGTTGGGGGCTATGTCAATGAGCAGTTCTTC. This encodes CASSLVGGYVNEQFF.